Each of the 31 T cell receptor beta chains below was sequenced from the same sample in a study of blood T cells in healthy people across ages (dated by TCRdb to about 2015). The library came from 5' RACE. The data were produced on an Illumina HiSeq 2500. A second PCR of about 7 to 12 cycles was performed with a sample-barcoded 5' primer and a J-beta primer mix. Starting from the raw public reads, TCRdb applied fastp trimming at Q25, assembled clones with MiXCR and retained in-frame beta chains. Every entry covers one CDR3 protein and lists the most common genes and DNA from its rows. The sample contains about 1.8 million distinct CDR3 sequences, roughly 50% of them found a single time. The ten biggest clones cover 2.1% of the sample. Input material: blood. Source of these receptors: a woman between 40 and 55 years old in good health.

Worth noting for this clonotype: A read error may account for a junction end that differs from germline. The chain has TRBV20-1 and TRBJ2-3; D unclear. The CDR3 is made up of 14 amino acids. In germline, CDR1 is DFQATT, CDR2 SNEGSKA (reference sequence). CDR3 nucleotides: TGCAGTGCTAGAGATGTTCCGTCTACAGATACACAGTATTTT. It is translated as CSARDVPSTDTQYF.

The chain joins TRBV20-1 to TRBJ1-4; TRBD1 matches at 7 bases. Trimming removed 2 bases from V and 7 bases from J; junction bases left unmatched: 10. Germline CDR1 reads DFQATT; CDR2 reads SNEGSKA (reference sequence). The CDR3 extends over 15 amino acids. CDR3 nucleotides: TGCAGTGCTAGAAAGGCAGGGGGGAACCTTGAAAAACTGTTTTTT. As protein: CSARKAGGNLEKLFF.

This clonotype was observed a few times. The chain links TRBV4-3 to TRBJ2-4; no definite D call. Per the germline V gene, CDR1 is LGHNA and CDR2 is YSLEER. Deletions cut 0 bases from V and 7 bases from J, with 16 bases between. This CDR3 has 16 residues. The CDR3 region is CASSQDAATHENIQYF. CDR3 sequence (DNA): TGCGCCAGCAGCCAAGATGCAGCTACCCACGAGAACATTCAGTACTTC.

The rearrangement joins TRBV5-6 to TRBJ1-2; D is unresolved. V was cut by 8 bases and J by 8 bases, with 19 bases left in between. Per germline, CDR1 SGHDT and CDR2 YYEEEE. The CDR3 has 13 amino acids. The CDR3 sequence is CASAGRSYGGYTF. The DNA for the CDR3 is TGTGCCAGTGCCGGCAGGTCCTACGGCGGCTACACCTTC. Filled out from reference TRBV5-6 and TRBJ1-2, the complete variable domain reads DAGVTQSPTHLIKTRGQQVTLRCSPKSGHDTVSWYQQALGQGPQFIFQYYEEEERQRGNFPDRFSGHQFPNYSSELNVNALLLGDSALYLCASAGRSYGGYTFGSGTRLTVV.

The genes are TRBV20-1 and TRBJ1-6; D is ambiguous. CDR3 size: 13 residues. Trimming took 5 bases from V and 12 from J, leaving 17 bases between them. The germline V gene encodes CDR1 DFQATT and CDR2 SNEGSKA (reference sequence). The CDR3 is CSAYADKFGPLHF. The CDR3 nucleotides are TGCAGTGCTTATGCGGATAAATTCGGACCCCTCCACTTT.

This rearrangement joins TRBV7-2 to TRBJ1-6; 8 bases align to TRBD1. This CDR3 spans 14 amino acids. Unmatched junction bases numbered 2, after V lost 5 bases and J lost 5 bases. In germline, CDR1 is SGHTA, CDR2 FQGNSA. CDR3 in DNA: TGTGCCAGCAGCCAGGGGGCCCATAATTCACCCCTCCACTTT. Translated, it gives CASSQGAHNSPLHF.

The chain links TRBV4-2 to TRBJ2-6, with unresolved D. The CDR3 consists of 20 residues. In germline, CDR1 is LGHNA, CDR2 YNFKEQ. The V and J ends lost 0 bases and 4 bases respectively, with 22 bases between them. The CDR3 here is CASSQDLRRNNLSGANVLTF. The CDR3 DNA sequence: TGTGCCAGCAGCCAAGATTTGAGGCGGAATAACCTTTCCGGGGCCAACGTCCTGACTTTC.

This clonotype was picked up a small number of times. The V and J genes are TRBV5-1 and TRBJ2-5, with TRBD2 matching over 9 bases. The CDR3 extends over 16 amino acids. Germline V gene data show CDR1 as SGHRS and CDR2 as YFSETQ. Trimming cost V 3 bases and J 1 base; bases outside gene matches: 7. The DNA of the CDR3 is TGCGCCAGCAGCTCAGTGGGACTAGCCCTCCAAGAGACCCAGTACTTC. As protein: CASSSVGLALQETQYF.

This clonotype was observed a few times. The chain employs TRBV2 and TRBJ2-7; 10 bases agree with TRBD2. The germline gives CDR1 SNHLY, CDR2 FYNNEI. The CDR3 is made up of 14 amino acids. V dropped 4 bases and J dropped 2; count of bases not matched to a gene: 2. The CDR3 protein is CASSGLAGAYEQYF. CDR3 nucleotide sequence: TGTGCCAGCAGTGGTCTAGCGGGGGCCTACGAGCAGTACTTC.

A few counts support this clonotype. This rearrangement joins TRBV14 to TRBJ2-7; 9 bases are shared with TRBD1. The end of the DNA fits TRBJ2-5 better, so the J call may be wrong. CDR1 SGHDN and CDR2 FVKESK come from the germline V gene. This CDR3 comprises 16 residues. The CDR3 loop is CASSRGQGIEGETQYF. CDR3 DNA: TGTGCCAGCAGCCGCGGACAGGGGATCGAGGGGGAGACCCAGTACTTC.

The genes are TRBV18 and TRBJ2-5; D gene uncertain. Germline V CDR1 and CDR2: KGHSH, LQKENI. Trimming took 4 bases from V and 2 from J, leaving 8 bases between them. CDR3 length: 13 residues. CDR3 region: CASSREQQETQYF. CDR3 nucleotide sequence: TGTGCCAGCTCACGGGAACAGCAAGAGACCCAGTACTTC.

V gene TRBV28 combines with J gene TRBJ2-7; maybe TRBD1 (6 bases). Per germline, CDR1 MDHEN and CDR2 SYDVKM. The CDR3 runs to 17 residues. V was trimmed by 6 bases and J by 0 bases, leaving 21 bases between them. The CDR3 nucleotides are TGTGCCAGCAGGGGAAGGAAGGACAGCAAATACTCCTACGAGCAGTACTTC. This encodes CASRGRKDSKYSYEQYF.

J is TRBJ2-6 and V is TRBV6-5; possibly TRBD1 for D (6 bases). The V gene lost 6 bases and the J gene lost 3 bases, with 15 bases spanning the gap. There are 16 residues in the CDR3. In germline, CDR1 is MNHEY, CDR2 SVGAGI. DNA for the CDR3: TGTGCCAGCAGCGGTGTCAGGGGATATGGGGCCAACGTCCTGACTTTC. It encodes CASSGVRGYGANVLTF.

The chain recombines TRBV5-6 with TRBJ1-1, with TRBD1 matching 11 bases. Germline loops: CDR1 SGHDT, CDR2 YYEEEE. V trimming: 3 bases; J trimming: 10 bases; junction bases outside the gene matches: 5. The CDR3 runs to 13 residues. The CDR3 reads CASSSGTGGPAFF. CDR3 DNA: TGTGCCAGCAGCTCGGGGACAGGGGGACCAGCTTTCTTT.

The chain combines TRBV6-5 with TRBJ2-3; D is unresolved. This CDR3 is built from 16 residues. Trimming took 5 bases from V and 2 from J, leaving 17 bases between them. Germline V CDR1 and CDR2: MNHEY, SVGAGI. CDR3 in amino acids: CASSPITRLLTDTQYF. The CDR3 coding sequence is TGTGCCAGCAGTCCAATAACAAGACTCCTCACAGATACGCAGTATTTT.

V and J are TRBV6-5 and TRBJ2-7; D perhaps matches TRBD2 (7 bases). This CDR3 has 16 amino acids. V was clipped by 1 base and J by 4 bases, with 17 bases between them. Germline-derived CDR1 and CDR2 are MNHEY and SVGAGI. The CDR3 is CASSYLTGGHGYEQYF. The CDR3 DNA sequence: TGTGCCAGCAGTTACTTGACGGGGGGCCACGGGTACGAGCAGTACTTC.

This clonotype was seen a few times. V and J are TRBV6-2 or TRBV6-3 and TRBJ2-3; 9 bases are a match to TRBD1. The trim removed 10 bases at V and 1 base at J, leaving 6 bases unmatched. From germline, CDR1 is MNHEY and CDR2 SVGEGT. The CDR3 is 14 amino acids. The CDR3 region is CATLGTGRTDTQYF. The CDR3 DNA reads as TGTGCCACCCTGGGGACAGGGCGCACAGATACGCAGTATTTT.

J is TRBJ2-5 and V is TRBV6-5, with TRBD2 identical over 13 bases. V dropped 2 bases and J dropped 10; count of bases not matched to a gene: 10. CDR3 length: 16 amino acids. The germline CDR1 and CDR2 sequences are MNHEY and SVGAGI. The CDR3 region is CASSYRTSGGEGFQYF. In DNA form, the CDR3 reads TGTGCCAGCAGTTACCGGACTAGCGGGGGTGAGGGTTTCCAGTACTTC.

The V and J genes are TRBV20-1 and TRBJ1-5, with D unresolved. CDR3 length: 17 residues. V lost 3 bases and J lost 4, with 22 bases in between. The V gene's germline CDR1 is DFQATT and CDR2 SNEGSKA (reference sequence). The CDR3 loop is CSASPTSLGMGNQPQHF. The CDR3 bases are TGCAGTGCTAGCCCCACTAGCTTGGGAATGGGGAATCAGCCCCAGCATTTT.

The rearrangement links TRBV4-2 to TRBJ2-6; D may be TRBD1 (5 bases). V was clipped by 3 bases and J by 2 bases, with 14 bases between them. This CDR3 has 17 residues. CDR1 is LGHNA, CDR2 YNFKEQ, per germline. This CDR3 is CASSQDRDSPGANVLTF. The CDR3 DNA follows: TGTGCCAGCAGCCAGGACCGAGACAGCCCTGGGGCCAACGTCCTGACTTTC.

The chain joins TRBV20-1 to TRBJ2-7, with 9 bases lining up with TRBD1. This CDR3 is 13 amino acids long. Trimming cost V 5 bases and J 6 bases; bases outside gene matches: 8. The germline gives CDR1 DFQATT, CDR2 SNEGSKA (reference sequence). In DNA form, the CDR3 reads TGCAGTGCTGGGGGACAGGGATTGGGCGAGCAGTACTTC. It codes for CSAGGQGLGEQYF.

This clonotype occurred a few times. The CDR3 here is CASRQGQGAGKQFF. CDR3 nucleotides: TGTGCCAGCAGGCAAGGACAGGGGGCTGGAAAGCAGTTCTTC. V gene TRBV6-5 combines with J gene TRBJ2-1, with 11 bases that match TRBD1. This CDR3 contains 14 residues. Germline V lookup: CDR1 MNHEY, CDR2 SVGAGI. J was trimmed by 11 bases and V by 6 bases; bases with no gene match: 9.

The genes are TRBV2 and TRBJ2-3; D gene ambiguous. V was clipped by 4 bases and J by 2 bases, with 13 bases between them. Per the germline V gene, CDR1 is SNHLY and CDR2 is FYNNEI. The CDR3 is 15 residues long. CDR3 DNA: TGTGCCAGCAGTGCCGTCTTGACTCCCACAGATACGCAGTATTTT. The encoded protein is CASSAVLTPTDTQYF.

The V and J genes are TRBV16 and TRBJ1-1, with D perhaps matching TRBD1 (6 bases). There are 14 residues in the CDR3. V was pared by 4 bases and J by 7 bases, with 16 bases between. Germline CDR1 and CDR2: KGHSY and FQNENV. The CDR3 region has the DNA TGTGCCAGCAGCCTTACAGGGAGACCCGATGAAGCTTTCTTT. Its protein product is CASSLTGRPDEAFF.

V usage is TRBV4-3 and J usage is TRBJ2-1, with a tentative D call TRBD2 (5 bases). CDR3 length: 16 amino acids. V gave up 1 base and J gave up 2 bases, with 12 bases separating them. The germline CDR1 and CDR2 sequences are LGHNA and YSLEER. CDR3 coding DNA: TGCGCCAGCAGCCAAGTTCAAGCGGCGGCCTACAATGAGCAGTTCTTC. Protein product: CASSQVQAAAYNEQFF.

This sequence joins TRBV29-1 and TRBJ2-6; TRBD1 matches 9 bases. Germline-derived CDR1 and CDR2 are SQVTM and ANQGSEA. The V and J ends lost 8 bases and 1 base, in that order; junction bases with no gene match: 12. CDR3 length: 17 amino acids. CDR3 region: CSTRSRDRESGANVLTF. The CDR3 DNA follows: TGCAGCACTAGATCCCGGGACAGGGAATCTGGGGCCAACGTCCTGACTTTC.

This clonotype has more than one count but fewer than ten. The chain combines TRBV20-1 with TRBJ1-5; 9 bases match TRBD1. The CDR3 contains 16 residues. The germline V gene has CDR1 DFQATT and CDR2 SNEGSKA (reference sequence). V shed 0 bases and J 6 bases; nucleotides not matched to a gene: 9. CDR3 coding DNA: TGCAGTGCTAGAGACCCGACAGGGGGTGGCGGTCAGCCCCAGCATTTT. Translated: CSARDPTGGGGQPQHF.

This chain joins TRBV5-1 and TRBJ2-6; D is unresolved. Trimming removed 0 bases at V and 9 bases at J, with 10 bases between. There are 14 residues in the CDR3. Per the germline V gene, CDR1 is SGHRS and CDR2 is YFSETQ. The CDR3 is CASSLVLDGNVLTF. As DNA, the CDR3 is TGCGCCAGCAGCTTGGTCTTGGACGGCAACGTCCTGACTTTC.

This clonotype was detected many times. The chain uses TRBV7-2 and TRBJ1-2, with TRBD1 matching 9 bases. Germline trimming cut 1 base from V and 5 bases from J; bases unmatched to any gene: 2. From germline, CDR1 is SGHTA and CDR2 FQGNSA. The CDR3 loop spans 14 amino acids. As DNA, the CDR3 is TGTGCCAGCAGCTTAGAACAGGGGGCTTATGGCTACACCTTC. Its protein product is CASSLEQGAYGYTF.

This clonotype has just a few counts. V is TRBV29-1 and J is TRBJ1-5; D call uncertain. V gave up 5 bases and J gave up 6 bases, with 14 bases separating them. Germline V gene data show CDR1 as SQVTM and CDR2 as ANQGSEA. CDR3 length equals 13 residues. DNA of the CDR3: TGCAGCGTTTACATCCAAGCGGGTCAGCCCCAGCATTTT. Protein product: CSVYIQAGQPQHF.

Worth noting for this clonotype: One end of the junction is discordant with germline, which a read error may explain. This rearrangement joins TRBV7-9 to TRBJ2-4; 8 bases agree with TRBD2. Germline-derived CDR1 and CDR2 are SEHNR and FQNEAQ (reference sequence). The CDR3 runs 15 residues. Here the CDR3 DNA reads TGTGCCAACAGCTTAGGGGCGGGGGGCAAAAACATTCAGTACTTC. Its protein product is CANSLGAGGKNIQYF. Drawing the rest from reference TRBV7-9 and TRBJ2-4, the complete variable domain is DTGVSQNPRHKITKRGQNVTFRCDPISEHNRLYWYRQTLGQGPEFLTYFQNEAQLEKSRLLSDRFSAERPKGSFSTLEIQRTEQGDSAMYLCANSLGAGGKNIQYFGAGTRLSVL.